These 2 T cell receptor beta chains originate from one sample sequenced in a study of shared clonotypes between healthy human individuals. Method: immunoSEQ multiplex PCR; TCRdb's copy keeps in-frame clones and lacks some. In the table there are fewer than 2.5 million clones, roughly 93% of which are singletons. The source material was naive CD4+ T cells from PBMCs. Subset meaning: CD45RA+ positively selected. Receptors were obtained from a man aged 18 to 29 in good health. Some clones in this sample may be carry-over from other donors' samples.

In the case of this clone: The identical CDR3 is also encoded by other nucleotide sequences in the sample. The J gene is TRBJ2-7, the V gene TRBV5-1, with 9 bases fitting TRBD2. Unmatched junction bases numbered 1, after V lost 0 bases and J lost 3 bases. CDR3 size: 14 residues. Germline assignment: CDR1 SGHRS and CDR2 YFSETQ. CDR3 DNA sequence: TGCGCCAGCAGCTTGGTTAGCGGGAGCTACGAGCAGTACTTC. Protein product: CASSLVSGSYEQYF.

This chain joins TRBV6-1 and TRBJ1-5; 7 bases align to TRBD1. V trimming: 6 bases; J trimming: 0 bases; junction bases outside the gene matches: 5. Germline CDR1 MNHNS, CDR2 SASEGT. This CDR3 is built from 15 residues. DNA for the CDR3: TGTGCCAGCAGACAGGGGTCACTTAGCAATCAGCCCCAGCATTTT. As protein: CASRQGSLSNQPQHF.